The next 32 T cell receptor beta chains were all read from a single sample in a study of identical twins. TCRdb processed the 5' RACE reads anew with MiXCR; each CDR3 protein has one entry. The data hold around 510,000 distinct CDR3 sequences, with 14% observed a single time. The same data also contributed to another study, on yellow fever vaccine responses in identical twins.

Sequenced sample: CD4+ T cells sorted from blood. The source is a woman younger than 30 in good health.

This chain connects TRBV6-2 or TRBV6-3 to TRBJ2-6; the D is unclear. Between the trimmed V and J ends, which lost 8 bases and 3 bases, there was a span of 11 bases. Germline CDR1 and CDR2: MNHEY and SVGEGT. CDR3 length equals 14 residues. In nucleotides, the CDR3 is TGTGCCAGCGCTACGGGTTATGGGGCCAACGTCCTGACTTTC. Translation: CASATGYGANVLTF.

This clonotype occurred a few times. The gene calls are TRBV10-2 and TRBJ1-5; the D gene is possibly TRBD1 (5 bases). CDR3 length equals 13 residues. Trimming cost V 7 bases and J 4 bases, with 11 bases left between them. Germline V gene sequence: CDR1 WSHSY, CDR2 SAAADI. The CDR3 DNA is TGCGCCAGCAAAATGGGGGGGAATCAGCCCCAGCATTTT. Protein sequence: CASKMGGNQPQHF.

This clonotype was found a few times. This rearrangement joins TRBV12-3 or TRBV12-4 to TRBJ2-7, with 10 bases that match TRBD1. The CDR3 extends over 16 amino acids. Trimming took 5 bases from V and 1 from J; bases not matched to a gene: 8. In nucleotides, the CDR3 is TGTGCCAGCAGTAAGACAGGGGGCGTACCATCCTACGAGCAGTACTTC. Translation gives CASSKTGGVPSYEQYF.

CDR3 loop: CAISGLGRNTIYF. CDR3 coding DNA: TGTGCCATCAGTGGTCTGGGGAGAAACACCATATATTTT. V gene TRBV10-3 combines with J gene TRBJ1-3; D gene unclear. The CDR3 has 13 amino acids. CDR1 is ENHRY, CDR2 SYGVKD, per germline. Deletions cut 4 bases from V and 5 bases from J, with 9 bases between.

This clonotype was counted only a few times. The chain links TRBV20-1 to TRBJ2-3; tentative D call: TRBD1 (6 bases). CDR1 and CDR2 (germline): DFQATT, SNEGSKA (reference sequence). CDR3 length equals 13 residues. With 0 bases removed from V and 11 bases from J, the gap between germline ends came to 15 bases. Here the CDR3 DNA reads TGCAGTGCTAGAGAACCACTTAGGGGGTTGCAGTATTTT. It yields the protein CSAREPLRGLQYF.

The gene calls are TRBV24-1 and TRBJ1-2; 9 positions agree with TRBD1. The V and J ends lost 2 bases and 2 bases, in that order; junction bases with no gene match: 5. The germline V gene has CDR1 KGHDR and CDR2 SFDVKD. This CDR3 is built from 16 residues. Here the CDR3 reads CATSDSGTGRNYGYTF. Here the CDR3 DNA reads TGTGCCACCAGTGATTCTGGGACAGGGAGGAACTATGGCTACACCTTC.

This chain connects TRBV2 to TRBJ2-1; perhaps TRBD1 as D (6 bases). The CDR3 extends over 15 amino acids. Trimming removed 3 bases at V and 4 bases at J, with 13 bases between. CDR1 and CDR2 (germline): SNHLY, FYNNEI. The CDR3: CASSEETGEYNEQFF. In DNA form, the CDR3 reads TGTGCCAGCAGTGAGGAGACAGGTGAATACAATGAGCAGTTCTTC.

A few counts support this clonotype. The J gene is TRBJ1-2, the V gene TRBV3-1; the D gene is possibly TRBD1 (6 bases). CDR3 length equals 14 residues. V was shortened by 1 base and J by 7 bases, with 13 bases between the two germline ends. Germline V gene lookup returns CDR1 LGHDT and CDR2 YNNKEL (reference sequence). The CDR3 loop reads CASSQVDSPGGYTF. CDR3 bases: TGTGCCAGCAGCCAAGTGGACAGTCCGGGTGGCTACACCTTC. The variable domain in full, completed from reference TRBV3-1 and TRBJ1-2, reads DTAVSQTPKYLVTQMGNDKSIKCEQNLGHDTMYWYKQDSKKFLKIMFSYNNKELIINETVPNRFSPKSPDKAHLNLHINSLELGDSAVYFCASSQVDSPGGYTFGSGTRLTVV.

This clonotype was recorded many times. Germline and junction disagree at one end, which may indicate a read error. The rearrangement uses TRBV5-1 and TRBJ2-1, with D possibly TRBD1 on 5 matching bases. The length of the CDR3 is 14 residues. Germline CDR1 reads SGHRS; CDR2 reads YFSETQ. The CDR3 region is CASSSDSSYNEQFF. CDR3 nucleotides: TGTGCCAGCAGTTCAGACAGCTCCTACAATGAGCAGTTCTTC.

This clonotype was detected only a few times. This chain links TRBV5-1 with TRBJ1-1, with D hard to call. This CDR3 is built from 14 residues. V was pared by 2 bases and J by 1 base, with 9 bases between. The V gene's germline CDR1 is SGHRS and CDR2 YFSETQ. DNA of the CDR3: TGCGCCAGCAGCTTCCGACAATCGAACACTGAAGCTTTCTTT. Its translation is CASSFRQSNTEAFF. The variable domain in full, completed from reference TRBV5-1 and TRBJ1-1, reads KAGVTQTPRYLIKTRGQQVTLSCSPISGHRSVSWYQQTPGQGLQFLFEYFSETQRNKGNFPGRFSGRQFSNSRSEMNVSTLELGDSALYLCASSFRQSNTEAFFGQGTRLTVV.

This clonotype occurred a few times. The CDR3 reads CASTGGRLAGELFF. CDR3 nucleotide sequence: TGTGCCAGCACGGGGGGCCGTCTAGCCGGGGAGCTGTTTTTT. The rearrangement joins TRBV2 to TRBJ2-2; the D gene is possibly TRBD2 (7 bases). CDR1 and CDR2 from the germline V gene are SNHLY and FYNNEI. The CDR3 extends over 14 amino acids. V gave up 7 bases and J gave up 6 bases, with 15 bases separating them.

This chain joins TRBV7-9 and TRBJ2-3; TRBD2 matches at 11 bases. Germline V CDR1 and CDR2: SEHNR, FQNEAQ (reference sequence). J gave up 5 bases and V 8 bases, and 9 bases lay outside the gene matches. The CDR3 runs to 15 residues. CDR3 coding DNA: TGTGCCAGCGGGGGACTAGCGGCCCCACGAGATACGCAGTATTTT. Translation: CASGGLAAPRDTQYF.

V and J are TRBV4-1 and TRBJ1-1, with D possibly being TRBD1 (5 bases). V gave up 4 bases and J gave up 2 bases, with 17 bases separating them. Germline V gene data show CDR1 as MGHRA and CDR2 as YSYEKL. This CDR3 has 16 residues. The CDR3 sequence is CASSPAQGAGNTEAFF. Here the CDR3 DNA reads TGCGCCAGCAGCCCCGCCCAGGGAGCGGGTAACACTGAAGCTTTCTTT.

Points on this clonotype: This may come from a read error, since a much larger clone is one base off. In DNA, the CDR3 is TGTGCCAGCAGCCAGACAGGGGGAGCTGAAGCTTTCTTT. It codes for CASSQTGGAEAFF. This sequence joins TRBV7-6 and TRBJ1-1; 9 bases line up with TRBD1. The CDR3 runs 13 residues. V was pared by 5 bases and J by 6 bases, with 4 bases of the junction left unmatched. The germline CDR1 and CDR2 sequences are SGHVS and FNYEAQ. The complete variable domain, with remaining parts taken from reference TRBV7-6 and TRBJ1-1, reads GAGVSQSPRYKVTKRGQDVALRCDPISGHVSLYWYRQALGQGPEFLTYFNYEAQQDKSGLPNDRFSAERPEGSISTLTIQRTEQRDSAMYRCASSQTGGAEAFFGQGTRLTVV.

This clonotype was seen only a few times. V usage is TRBV29-1 and J usage is TRBJ2-7; 8 bases agree with TRBD2. The V gene's germline CDR1 is SQVTM and CDR2 ANQGSEA. V lost 0 bases, J lost 4 bases, and 8 bases stayed unmatched. This CDR3 region has 15 residues. In DNA, the CDR3 is TGCAGCGTTGAAGACTGGGCGGGAGGAGTTTACGAGCAGTACTTC. Translation gives CSVEDWAGGVYEQYF.

This clonotype was seen ten or more times. The genes are TRBV4-1 and TRBJ2-1; D is uncertain. Trimming shortened V by 3 bases and J by 5 bases, and 11 bases separated the two germline ends. In germline, CDR1 is MGHRA, CDR2 YSYEKL. There are 14 residues in the CDR3. CDR3 DNA sequence: TGCGCCAGCAGCCAGCCCCAGGCAAACAATGAGCAGTTCTTC. This codes for CASSQPQANNEQFF.

The chain combines TRBV5-6 with TRBJ2-6, with D perhaps matching TRBD2 (6 bases). Trimming cost V 0 bases and J 0 bases, with 13 bases left between them. CDR1 and CDR2 (germline): SGHDT, YYEEEE. The CDR3 runs to 18 residues. CDR3 protein: CASSLGEVRRSGANVLTF. The CDR3, as DNA: TGTGCCAGCAGCTTGGGGGAGGTCCGACGCTCTGGGGCCAACGTCCTGACTTTC.

The gene calls are TRBV5-1 and TRBJ1-1, with a tentative D call TRBD1 (5 bases). The CDR3 covers 13 residues. V lost 4 bases and J 6 bases, leaving 13 bases between the germline ends. From germline, CDR1 is SGHRS and CDR2 YFSETQ. This chain's CDR3 is CASSPGGEAEAFF. The CDR3, as DNA: TGCGCCAGCAGCCCCGGGGGGGAGGCTGAAGCTTTCTTT.

This clonotype was counted only a few times. The chain employs TRBV4-2 and TRBJ2-1; tentatively, D is TRBD2 (5 bases). Trimming removed 1 base from V and 0 bases from J, with 7 bases in between. The CDR3 has 15 residues. Germline V lookup: CDR1 LGHNA, CDR2 YNFKEQ. The CDR3 sequence is CASSQAADSYNEQFF. CDR3 coding DNA: TGTGCCAGCAGCCAAGCAGCGGACTCCTACAATGAGCAGTTCTTC.

The chain has TRBV5-1 and TRBJ1-2, with D possibly matching TRBD1 (5 bases). Germline V gene lookup returns CDR1 SGHRS and CDR2 YFSETQ. V was pared by 6 bases and J by 4 bases, with 16 bases between. The CDR3 is 14 amino acids. CDR3 nucleotides: TGCGCCAGCATGGTTGAAGCGGGGGGCTATGGCTACACCTTC. It specifies CASMVEAGGYGYTF.

This clonotype was seen more than once but under ten times. V gene TRBV7-3 combines with J gene TRBJ2-2; D possibly matches TRBD1 or TRBD2 (5 bases each). Trimming shortened V by 2 bases and J by 4 bases, and 11 bases separated the two germline ends. This CDR3 is built from 15 residues. Looked up from germline, CDR1 is SGHTA and CDR2 is FQGTGA. This CDR3 is CASSLERGGTGELFF. The CDR3 DNA reads TGTGCCAGCAGCTTAGAGAGGGGTGGCACCGGGGAGCTGTTTTTT.

This rearrangement joins TRBV28 to TRBJ2-3, with D unclear. This CDR3 comprises 15 residues. The germline CDR1 and CDR2 sequences are MDHEN and SYDVKM. The V end was cut by 4 bases, the J end by 5 bases, with 16 bases between. The CDR3 spells CASSSRASTVDTQYF. CDR3 DNA sequence: TGTGCCAGCAGTTCCCGGGCTAGTACGGTAGATACGCAGTATTTT.

The chain employs TRBV29-1 and TRBJ2-7; TRBD1 is a possible D gene (5 bases). From germline, CDR1 is SQVTM and CDR2 ANQGSEA. The CDR3 totals 15 residues. Trimming stripped 4 bases from V and 3 bases from J, with 19 bases between. The CDR3 bases are TGCAGCGTTGCTATCAGGGCCTACTCAGACTACGAGCAGTACTTC. It yields the protein CSVAIRAYSDYEQYF.

This clonotype showed up just a few times. V usage is TRBV11-1 and J usage is TRBJ2-2; TRBD2 aligns across 10 bases. V lost 2 bases, J lost 5 bases, and 11 bases stayed unmatched. CDR3 length: 18 amino acids. CDR1 and CDR2 (germline): SGHAT, FQDESV (reference sequence). The CDR3 spells CASSLLATSGVKTGELFF. CDR3 coding DNA: TGTGCCAGCAGCTTATTAGCTACTAGCGGGGTGAAGACCGGGGAGCTGTTTTTT.

This clonotype was observed a handful of times. In nucleotides, the CDR3 is TGTGCCAGCAGCGTACGAGGAGGTACGCAGTATTTT. Translating it yields CASSVRGGTQYF. The gene calls are TRBV11-2 and TRBJ2-3, with a tentative D call TRBD2 (5 bases). Germline CDR1 is SGHAT and CDR2 is FQNNGV. V was trimmed by 5 bases and J by 8 bases, leaving 11 bases between them. The length of the CDR3 is 12 residues.

This CDR3 reads CASLTGQVGYEQYF. The CDR3 nucleotides read TGTGCCAGCTTGACAGGACAGGTTGGCTACGAGCAGTACTTC. V gene TRBV28 combines with J gene TRBJ2-7; 7 nucleotides match TRBD1. CDR1 MDHEN and CDR2 SYDVKM come from the germline V gene. The length of the CDR3 is 14 residues. J was trimmed by 3 bases and V by 8 bases; bases with no gene match: 10.

The chain links TRBV20-1 to TRBJ2-7, with 7 bases matching TRBD2. Germline lookup yields CDR1 DFQATT and CDR2 SNEGSKA (reference sequence). This CDR3 is 16 amino acids long. Trimming at V came to 3 bases and at J to 1 base, leaving 12 bases not matched to a gene. This CDR3 is CSASSPGGVGSYEQYF. CDR3 sequence (DNA): TGCAGTGCTAGCTCCCCTGGGGGGGTAGGGTCCTACGAGCAGTACTTC.

This clonotype was observed a handful of times. The gene calls are TRBV7-9 and TRBJ2-3; TRBD2 aligns across 13 bases. V gave up 3 bases and J gave up 2 bases; unmatched junction bases: 5. There are 17 residues in the CDR3. The germline CDR1 and CDR2 sequences are SEHNR and FQNEAQ (reference sequence). The CDR3 sequence: CASSFGTSGTLTDTQYF. CDR3 in DNA: TGTGCCAGCAGCTTCGGGACTAGCGGGACACTCACAGATACGCAGTATTTT.

For the CDR3, the DNA is TGTGCCAGCAGTGAAAAGGCGGGACCCCTGACTGAGCAGTTCTTC. Translated: CASSEKAGPLTEQFF. The V gene is TRBV25-1, the J gene TRBJ2-1, with D possibly being TRBD2 (6 bases). Deletions cut 2 bases from V and 9 bases from J, with 17 bases between. The CDR3 is made up of 15 amino acids. From germline, CDR1 is MGHDK and CDR2 SYGVNS.

This clonotype has more than one count but fewer than ten. The V and J genes are TRBV11-2 and TRBJ1-4, with a tentative D call TRBD1 (5 bases). The CDR3 is made up of 14 amino acids. CDR1 is SGHAT and CDR2 is FQNNGV in the germline V gene. Deletions cut 5 bases from V and 5 bases from J, with 12 bases between. CDR3 bases: TGTGCCAGCAGCCCCAGACAGAGAAATGAAAAACTGTTTTTT. It encodes CASSPRQRNEKLFF.

The chain employs TRBV19 and TRBJ2-2, with TRBD2 identical over 9 bases. CDR1 and CDR2 (germline): LNHDA, SQIVND (reference sequence). CDR3 size: 17 residues. Trimming removed 6 bases from V and 3 bases from J; junction bases left unmatched: 11. The CDR3 DNA follows: TGTGCCAGTAGACCAGCTAGCGGGATAACGTACACCGGGGAGCTGTTTTTT. Its protein is CASRPASGITYTGELFF.

There are a few counts of this clonotype. The V and J genes are TRBV6-1 and TRBJ2-7; D gene unclear. From germline, CDR1 is MNHNS and CDR2 SASEGT. V was shortened by 7 bases and J by 7 bases, with 20 bases between the two germline ends. This CDR3 contains 14 residues. This CDR3 is CASTEDHFLGEQYF. The CDR3 region has the DNA TGTGCCAGCACCGAAGACCACTTTCTCGGGGAGCAGTACTTC.